Listed below are T cell receptor beta chains from one sample, sequenced in a study of cytomegalovirus exposure and HLA in healthy donors. Assay: immunoSEQ multiplex PCR; the TCRdb copy retains only in-frame clones and omits some. In the table there are 70,000 or so clones, approximately 78% of which are singletons. The material sequenced was PBMCs. Every receptor here comes from a man between 18 and 35 years old in good health and CMV-seropositive. The CDR3 runs from the conserved cysteine through the conserved F or W. A D gene is named only where the DNA matches it firmly. Clone size is shown for a subset of rows, as once, few, many or a class of expanded clone.

d_call,v_call,clone_size,j_call,cdr3_nt,cdr3_aa
NA,TRBV5-1,NA,TRBJ2-5,TGCGCCAGCAGCCGATCTCATGGCGAGACCCAGTACTTC,CASSRSHGETQYF
NA,TRBV30,once,TRBJ1-1,TGTGCCCGGAAGGGGATTTTAAACACTGAAGCTTTCTTT,CARKGILNTEAFF
TRBD1,TRBV15,NA,TRBJ2-2,TGTGCCACCAGAGGGACAGGGGGAATGGCCGGGGAGCTGTTTTTT,CATRGTGGMAGELFF
NA,TRBV30,NA,TRBJ1-5,TGTGCCTGGGCGACCCAAGGGGATCAGCCCCAGCATTTT,CAWATQGDQPQHF
TRBD1,TRBV29-1,NA,TRBJ2-1,TGCAGCGTTGACGGACAGGGGGCGGATGAGCAGTTCTTC,CSVDGQGADEQFF
NA,TRBV5-1,NA,TRBJ2-1,TGCGCCAGCAGCTTGGGACCGTCCGCAGGCAATGAGCAGTTCTTC,CASSLGPSAGNEQFF
NA,TRBV30,NA,TRBJ2-2,TGTGCCTGGACTGCTACTAGCACCGGGGAGCTGTTTTTT,CAWTATSTGELFF
NA,TRBV7-7,NA,TRBJ2-5,TGTGCTAGCAGCTTAGCCCCCACAGCGGTAGAGACCCAGTACTTC,CASSLAPTAVETQYF
NA,TRBV9,NA,TRBJ2-1,TGTGCCAGCAGTCCGGACTTGGATGAGCAGTTCTTC,CASSPDLDEQFF
NA,TRBV6-5,few,TRBJ1-2,TGTGCCAGCAGCCCACTACCCAGGGTTCAAGGCTACACCTTC,CASSPLPRVQGYTF
TRBD1,TRBV19,NA,TRBJ2-7,TGTGCCAGTAGAGGACAGGGCGCCTACGAGCAGTACTTC,CASRGQGAYEQYF
NA,TRBV28,NA,TRBJ1-5,TGTGCCGTCCAGGCTTATAGCAATCAGCCCCAGCATTTT,CAVQAYSNQPQHF
NA,TRBV5-1,once,TRBJ2-3,TGCGCCAGCAGCCCCAGGGGCTGGGACACCCTTGGCGCAGATACGCAGTATTTT,CASSPRGWDTLGADTQYF
TRBD1,TRBV7-9,NA,TRBJ1-2,TGTGCCAGCAGCTTAATCTCGACAGGGGATTACTATGGCTACACCTTC,CASSLISTGDYYGYTF
TRBD1,TRBV19,NA,TRBJ1-5,TGTGCCAGTAGGGACAGGGGGCCCTATCAGCCCCAGCATTTT,CASRDRGPYQPQHF
NA,TRBV2,NA,TRBJ2-1,TGTGCCAGCAGTCAGGGGCCCTCCTACAATGAGCAGTTCTTC,CASSQGPSYNEQFF
NA,TRBV7-2,NA,TRBJ1-6,TGTGCCAGCAGCTTAGGAGTAGGGGCTGCTTCACCCCTCCACTTT,CASSLGVGAASPLHF
TRBD2,TRBV30,NA,TRBJ2-2,TGTGCCTTTCTAACTAGCGGGAACAGGGAGCTGTTTTTT,CAFLTSGNRELFF
NA,TRBV7-9,NA,TRBJ2-7,TGTGCCAGCAGCTCACTAGGTAACTACGAGCAGTACTTC,CASSSLGNYEQYF
NA,TRBV28,NA,TRBJ1-2,TGTGCCAGCAGCCTAGGCCAGAACTATGGCTACACCTTC,CASSLGQNYGYTF
TRBD1,TRBV10-2,NA,TRBJ1-4,TGCGCCAGCAGTGGACAGGGGGAAGCTGAAAAACTGTTTTTT,CASSGQGEAEKLFF
NA,TRBV21-1,NA,TRBJ2-7,TGTGCCAGCAGCAAGGGGGCAGAGGGAAGGAGGCAGTACTTC,CASSKGAEGRRQYF
TRBD1,TRBV4-2,NA,TRBJ2-1,TGTGCCAGCAGCCAAGAAGGGACAGGCATGTTTGGCAATGAGCAGTTCTTC,CASSQEGTGMFGNEQFF
NA,TRBV2,NA,TRBJ2-3,TGTGCCAGCAGCCCTAGACAGAGCACAGATACGCAGTATTTT,CASSPRQSTDTQYF
NA,TRBV12-5,NA,TRBJ2-4,TGTGCTAGTGGTTTGTCTTCGACGGAGTACGCGTACTTC,CASGLSSTEYAYF
NA,TRBV29-1,NA,TRBJ1-1,TGCAGCGTTGAAGATAACGGGAACACTGAAGCTTTCTTT,CSVEDNGNTEAFF
NA,TRBV30,NA,TRBJ1-1,TGTGCCTGGAGTGTCCCCCCAGAGAACACTGAAGCTTTCTTT,CAWSVPPENTEAFF
NA,TRBV25-1,NA,TRBJ1-1,TGTGCCAGCAGTGAATACCTAGGTCCGATGGGTGAAGCTTTCTTT,CASSEYLGPMGEAFF
TRBD1,TRBV30,NA,TRBJ1-4,TGTGCCTGGAGCGGGGACAGGGGAAATGAAAAACTGTTTTTT,CAWSGDRGNEKLFF
NA,TRBV29-1,NA,TRBJ2-2,TGCAGCGTTGAACAATTAGGGAGAAGGGAGCTGTTTTTT,CSVEQLGRRELFF
NA,TRBV18,NA,TRBJ1-3,TGTGCCAGCTCACTTGGGACTCCCGATGGAAACACCATATATTTT,CASSLGTPDGNTIYF
TRBD2,TRBV9,NA,TRBJ2-3,TGTGCCAGCAGCTTCCGAGCGGGAGGCACAGATACGCAGTATTTT,CASSFRAGGTDTQYF
NA,TRBV9,few,TRBJ1-1,TGTGCCAGCAGCGTAGCAGACAGGCCGAACACTGAAGCTTTCTTT,CASSVADRPNTEAFF
TRBD2,TRBV30,once,TRBJ2-7,TGTGCCTGGAGTCGGGGGGAACCTTCCTACGAGCAGTACTTC,CAWSRGEPSYEQYF
TRBD1,TRBV7-9,NA,TRBJ1-2,TGTGCCAGCAGCCGGGACAGTCGGGGCTACACCTTC,CASSRDSRGYTF
NA,TRBV2,NA,TRBJ2-1,TGTGCCAGCGCGGCCTACAATGAGCAGTTCTTC,CASAAYNEQFF
NA,TRBV28,once,TRBJ1-6,TGTGCCAGCACCGAGGGAAATTCACCCCTCCACTTT,CASTEGNSPLHF
TRBD1,TRBV6-5,NA,TRBJ1-5,TGTGCCAGCAGGCGGGACAGTACTAATCAGCCCCAGCATTTT,CASRRDSTNQPQHF
NA,TRBV30,once,TRBJ1-5,TGTGCCTGGAGCTCCAGGCAGGTTGATCAGCCCCAGCATTTT,CAWSSRQVDQPQHF
TRBD2,TRBV4-1,NA,TRBJ2-7,TGCGCCAGCAGCCAAGAGCCCGAATTAGCGGGAGTGGGGTACGAGCAGTACTTC,CASSQEPELAGVGYEQYF
TRBD2,TRBV25-1,NA,TRBJ2-1,TGTGCCAGCAGTGAGACAGCGGGAGCCGGAGATGAGCAGTTCTTC,CASSETAGAGDEQFF
NA,TRBV2,NA,TRBJ2-5,TGTGCCAGCACTCTATACGGACTAAACCAAGAGACCCAGTACTTC,CASTLYGLNQETQYF
TRBD1,TRBV9,NA,TRBJ1-4,TGTGCCAGCAGCTTGGGACAGGGTGAAAAACTGTTTTTT,CASSLGQGEKLFF
NA,TRBV2,NA,TRBJ2-5,TGTGCCAGCGCCGATGTAGAAAAGACCCAGTACTTC,CASADVEKTQYF
TRBD1,TRBV7-9,NA,TRBJ1-1,TGTGCCAGCAGACCAACAGGGGACATGAACACTGAAGCTTTCTTT,CASRPTGDMNTEAFF
NA,TRBV5-4,NA,TRBJ1-1,TGTGCCAGCAACACCCACGGGGCAGGGGACGGTGAAGCTTTCTTT,CASNTHGAGDGEAFF
NA,TRBV28,NA,TRBJ1-1,TGTGCCAGCAGCCAGGGTAATACTGAAGCTTTCTTT,CASSQGNTEAFF
TRBD2,TRBV5-1,NA,TRBJ2-1,TGCGCCAGCAGCCCCCTAGCGGAGACCAATGAGCAGTTCTTC,CASSPLAETNEQFF
NA,TRBV6-5,once,TRBJ1-2,TGTGCCAGCAGTTACTCGATATCACAGGTCTATGGCTACACCTTC,CASSYSISQVYGYTF
NA,TRBV30,NA,TRBJ1-4,TGTGCCTGGAGCAACAGGGTTCTGGAAGAAAAACTGTTTTTT,CAWSNRVLEEKLFF